The rows below give T cell receptor beta chains drawn from one sample of a study of blood T cell repertoires in COVID-19. This table comes from immunoSEQ multiplex PCR, and its TCRdb copy is limited to in-frame clones, with some not included. The repertoire has 250,000 to 350,000 clones, about four fifths of them found once; the top ten carry about 1.2%. The sequenced material came from peripheral blood. The receptor set was obtained from a woman between 45 and 65 years old with acute or convalescent COVID-19. Each CDR3 is given with its conserved first and last residue. A D gene is named only where the DNA matches it firmly. A clone size is listed for some rows: how often the clone was seen (once, few, many), or a class if it is expanded.

-	TRBV12-1	-	TRBJ2-7	CASSARRGKEYF	TGTGCCAGCAGCGCGCGGCGGGGGAAGGAGTACTTC
-	TRBV12-5	-	TRBJ2-2	CASGLVLYSTGELFF	TGTGCTAGTGGTTTGGTTCTTTACTCGACAGGGGAGCTGTTTTTT
-	TRBV7-2	TRBD1	TRBJ1-6	CASSAGRGNSPLHF	TGTGCCAGCAGCGCGGGCAGGGGGAATTCACCCCTCCACTTT
-	TRBV21-1	-	TRBJ2-3	CATPLGGWTSTDTQYF	TGTGCCACCCCGCTGGGGGGGTGGACTAGCACAGATACGCAGTATTTT
-	TRBV10-3	TRBD1	TRBJ1-4	CAIGQGGEKLFF	TGTGCCATCGGACAGGGAGGGGAAAAACTGTTTTTT
many	TRBV30	-	TRBJ1-1	CAWIEGFTEAFF	TGTGCCTGGATAGAGGGTTTCACTGAAGCTTTCTTT
once	TRBV9	-	TRBJ2-3	CASSVSSSTQYF	TGTGCCAGCAGCGTAAGTAGCTCCACGCAGTATTTT
few	TRBV5-1	-	TRBJ1-1	CASSLNMRVEAFF	TGCGCCAGCAGCTTGAATATGAGGGTTGAAGCTTTCTTT
-	TRBV5-6	TRBD2	TRBJ2-7	CASSSGGRSTYEQYF	TGTGCCAGCAGCTCGGGGGGGCGGAGTACCTACGAGCAGTACTTC
-	TRBV6-6	-	TRBJ2-3	CASSGRDTQYF	TGTGCCAGCAGCGGGAGAGATACGCAGTATTTT
-	TRBV2	-	TRBJ2-1	CASIAGGTFMGEQFF	TGTGCCAGCATAGCTGGCGGGACCTTTATGGGGGAGCAGTTCTTC
-	TRBV6-5	-	TRBJ1-1	CASSSISGAGAEAFF	TGTGCCAGCAGTTCAATCTCAGGAGCGGGGGCTGAAGCTTTCTTT
-	TRBV14	-	TRBJ2-2	CASSQRVAGELFF	TGTGCCAGCAGCCAGAGGGTCGCAGGGGAGCTGTTTTTT
-	TRBV14	-	TRBJ2-7	CASSPIGGRFEQYF	TGTGCCAGCAGCCCCATAGGGGGACGGTTCGAGCAGTACTTC
-	TRBV27	TRBD1	TRBJ1-2	CASSSLGQGYGYTF	TGTGCCAGCAGTTCCCTGGGACAGGGCTATGGCTACACCTTC
-	TRBV7-8	TRBD1	TRBJ1-1	CASSFTGDTEAFF	TGTGCCAGCAGCTTCACAGGGGACACTGAAGCTTTCTTT
-	TRBV7-9	TRBD1	TRBJ1-5	CASSIWDRVGPQHF	TGTGCCAGCAGCATTTGGGACAGGGTGGGCCCCCAGCATTTT
-	TRBV2	-	TRBJ1-1	CASSGGTNTEAFF	TGTGCCAGCAGCGGGGGGACGAACACTGAAGCTTTCTTT
-	TRBV9	-	TRBJ2-7	CASSVSQSGTPSSYEQYF	TGTGCCAGCAGCGTCTCTCAGTCCGGGACTCCTAGCTCCTACGAGCAGTACTTC
-	TRBV5-6	-	TRBJ1-6	CASSLVDGGRSPLHF	TGTGCCAGCAGCTTGGTTGACGGGGGACGGTCACCCCTCCACTTT
-	TRBV7-2	TRBD1	TRBJ2-1	CASSPQGAGYGEQFF	TGTGCCAGCAGCCCGCAGGGGGCCGGATACGGTGAGCAGTTCTTC
-	TRBV19	-	TRBJ1-2	CASSSSERHGYTF	TGTGCCAGTAGTTCCAGCGAGCGGCATGGCTACACCTTC
-	TRBV5-1	-	TRBJ2-3	CASSLAGSDTQYF	TGCGCCAGCAGCTTGGCTGGCTCTGATACGCAGTATTTT
-	TRBV5-1	TRBD1	TRBJ1-4	CASSSGPTGTTGANEKLFF	TGCGCCAGCAGCTCCGGCCCGACAGGGACCACCGGGGCTAATGAAAAACTGTTTTTT
once	TRBV27	-	TRBJ2-1	CASSSTGVHNEQFF	TGTGCCAGCAGTTCGACAGGTGTCCACAATGAGCAGTTCTTC
-	TRBV12-3/TRBV12-4	-	TRBJ1-1	CASSLRRGTEAFF	TGTGCCAGCAGTCTCCGTAGGGGCACTGAAGCTTTCTTT
-	TRBV19	-	TRBJ1-1	CASSIDTQETEAFF	TGTGCCAGTAGTATAGATACACAGGAGACTGAAGCTTTCTTT
-	TRBV5-1	-	TRBJ1-1	CASSLVPVGEAFF	TGCGCCAGCAGCTTGGTCCCCGTGGGAGAGGCTTTCTTT
-	TRBV5-4	-	TRBJ1-6	CASNAGTTAYNSPLHF	TGTGCCAGCAACGCCGGGACAACCGCCTATAATTCACCCCTCCACTTT
-	TRBV30	TRBD2	TRBJ2-1	CAWSYSGGNPYNEQFF	TGTGCCTGGAGTTATAGCGGGGGCAATCCCTACAATGAGCAGTTCTTC
-	TRBV29-1	TRBD1	TRBJ2-2	CSVVQQGANTGELFF	TGCAGCGTGGTTCAACAGGGGGCGAACACCGGGGAGCTGTTTTTT
-	TRBV5-1	TRBD2	TRBJ2-1	CASSRTSGGTYNEQFF	TGCGCCAGCAGCCGGACTAGCGGGGGGACCTACAATGAGCAGTTCTTC
many	TRBV5-4	-	TRBJ1-3	CASSREGAGNTIYF	TGTGCCAGCAGCCGAGAGGGGGCTGGAAACACCATATATTTT
-	TRBV4-2	-	TRBJ2-1	CASSQDSPFTDEQFF	TGTGCCAGCAGCCAAGATTCCCCCTTTACAGATGAGCAGTTCTTC
-	TRBV7-6	TRBD2	TRBJ2-5	CASSLLLGTSGETQYF	TGTGCCAGCAGCTTATTGTTGGGGACTAGCGGGGAGACCCAGTACTTC
-	TRBV30	-	TRBJ1-1	CAWSDYPRDNRWGSYTEAFF	TGTGCCTGGAGTGATTATCCTCGGGACAACCGGTGGGGTTCTTACACTGAAGCTTTCTTT
-	TRBV6-6	-	TRBJ2-5	CASNARGQAQETQYF	TGTGCCAGCAACGCCCGAGGGCAGGCCCAAGAGACCCAGTACTTC
-	TRBV5-8	TRBD1	TRBJ1-4	CASSLPGQGETNEKLFF	TGTGCCAGCAGCTTGCCGGGACAGGGAGAAACTAATGAAAAACTGTTTTTT
-	TRBV4-3	-	TRBJ2-1	CASSLNNEQFF	TGCGCCAGCAGCCTAAACAATGAGCAGTTCTTC
-	TRBV6-1	-	TRBJ2-2	CASSEGPGAGELFF	TGTGCCAGCAGTGAAGGACCCGGGGCCGGGGAGCTGTTTTTT
-	TRBV7-2	-	TRBJ1-2	CASSLMRQGTDSDGYTF	TGTGCCAGCAGCTTAATGCGACAAGGAACAGATTCGGATGGCTACACCTTC
-	TRBV5-1	TRBD1	TRBJ1-1	CASSEGARDTEAFF	TGCGCCAGCAGCGAGGGGGCGAGGGACACTGAAGCTTTCTTT
-	TRBV21-1	-	TRBJ2-3	CASSKGLAGQITDTQYF	TGTGCCAGCAGCAAGGGACTAGCGGGACAGATCACAGATACGCAGTATTTT
-	TRBV7-2	-	TRBJ1-4	CASRPGVGEKLFF	TGTGCCAGCAGGCCCGGGGTGGGTGAAAAACTGTTTTTT
-	TRBV3-1/TRBV3-2	-	TRBJ2-5	CASSRRQETQYF	TGTGCCAGCAGTCGGAGACAAGAGACCCAGTACTTC
few	TRBV30	TRBD1	TRBJ2-2	CAWSVGTGGVGELFF	TGTGCCTGGAGTGTTGGGACAGGGGGAGTCGGGGAGCTGTTTTTT
few	TRBV5-1	TRBD1	TRBJ1-5	CASSLDAGGPNQPQHF	TGCGCCAGCAGCTTGGATGCAGGGGGCCCCAATCAGCCCCAGCATTTT
-	TRBV10-3	-	TRBJ1-3	CAISESQASSGNTIYF	TGTGCCATCAGTGAGTCGCAGGCAAGCTCTGGAAACACCATATATTTT
-	TRBV5-5	TRBD1	TRBJ2-5	CASSLGTGGDLEAQYF	TGTGCCAGCAGCTTGGGGACAGGGGGCGATTTGGAGGCCCAGTACTTC